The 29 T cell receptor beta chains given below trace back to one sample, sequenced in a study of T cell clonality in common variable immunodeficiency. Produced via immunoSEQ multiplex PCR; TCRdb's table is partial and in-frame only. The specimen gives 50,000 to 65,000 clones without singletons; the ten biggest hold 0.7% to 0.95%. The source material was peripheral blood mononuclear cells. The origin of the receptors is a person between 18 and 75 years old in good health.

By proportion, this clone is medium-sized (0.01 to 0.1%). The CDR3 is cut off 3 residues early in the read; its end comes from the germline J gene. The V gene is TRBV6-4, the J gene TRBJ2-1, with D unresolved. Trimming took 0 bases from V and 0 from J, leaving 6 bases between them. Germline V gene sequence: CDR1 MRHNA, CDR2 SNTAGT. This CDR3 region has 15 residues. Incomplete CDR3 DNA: TGTGCCAGCAGTGACTCCGCAGGCTCCTACAATGAG. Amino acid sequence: CASSDSAGSYNE. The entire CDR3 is CASSDSAGSYNEQFF.

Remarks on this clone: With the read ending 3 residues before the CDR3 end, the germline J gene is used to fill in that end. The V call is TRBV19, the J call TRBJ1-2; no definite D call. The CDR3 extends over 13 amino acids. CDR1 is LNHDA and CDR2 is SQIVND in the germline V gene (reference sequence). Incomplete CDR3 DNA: TGTGCCAGTACCTCAACATACGACATTGAC. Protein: CASTSTYDID. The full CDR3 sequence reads CASTSTYDIDYTF.

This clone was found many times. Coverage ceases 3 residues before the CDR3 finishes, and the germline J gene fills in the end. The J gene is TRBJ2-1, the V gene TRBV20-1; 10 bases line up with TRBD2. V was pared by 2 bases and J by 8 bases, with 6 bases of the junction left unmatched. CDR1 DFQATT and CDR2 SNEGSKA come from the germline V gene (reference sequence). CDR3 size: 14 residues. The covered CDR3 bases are TGCAGTGCTAGATCTAGCGGGAGTGTATATGAG. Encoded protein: CSARSSGSVYE. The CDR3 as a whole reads CSARSSGSVYEQFF.

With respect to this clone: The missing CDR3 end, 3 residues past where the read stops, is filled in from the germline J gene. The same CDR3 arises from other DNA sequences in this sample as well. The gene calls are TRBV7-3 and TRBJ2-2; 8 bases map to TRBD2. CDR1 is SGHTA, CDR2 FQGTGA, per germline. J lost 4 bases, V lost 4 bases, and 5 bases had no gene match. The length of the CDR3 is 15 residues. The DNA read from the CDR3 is TGTGCCAGCAGCTCAGGACTAGCAGGCACCGGGGAG. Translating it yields CASSSGLAGTGE. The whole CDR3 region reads CASSSGLAGTGELFF.

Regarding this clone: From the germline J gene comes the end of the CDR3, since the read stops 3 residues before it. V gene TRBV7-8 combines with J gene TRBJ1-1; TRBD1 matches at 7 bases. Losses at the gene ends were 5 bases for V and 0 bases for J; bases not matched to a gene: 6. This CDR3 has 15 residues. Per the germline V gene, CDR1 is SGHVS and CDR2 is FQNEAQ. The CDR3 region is CASSPRTGMNTEAFF. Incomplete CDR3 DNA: TGTGCCAGCAGCCCAAGGACAGGCATGAACACTGAA.

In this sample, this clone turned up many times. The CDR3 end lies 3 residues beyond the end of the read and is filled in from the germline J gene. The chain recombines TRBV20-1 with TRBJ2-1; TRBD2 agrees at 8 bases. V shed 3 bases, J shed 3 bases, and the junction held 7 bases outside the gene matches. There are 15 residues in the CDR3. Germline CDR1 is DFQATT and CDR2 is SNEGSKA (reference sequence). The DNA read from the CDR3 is TGCAGTGCTAGCAAGGGGACTAGTAACTACAATGAG. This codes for CSASKGTSNYNE. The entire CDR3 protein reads CSASKGTSNYNEQFF.

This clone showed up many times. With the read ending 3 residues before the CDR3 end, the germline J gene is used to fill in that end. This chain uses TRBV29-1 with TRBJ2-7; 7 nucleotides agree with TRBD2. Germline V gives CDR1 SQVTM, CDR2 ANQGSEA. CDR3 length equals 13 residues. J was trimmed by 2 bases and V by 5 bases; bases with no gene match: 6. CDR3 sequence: CSVTLRGTYEQYF. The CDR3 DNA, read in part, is TGCAGCGTTACCCTGCGGGGGACCTACGAG.

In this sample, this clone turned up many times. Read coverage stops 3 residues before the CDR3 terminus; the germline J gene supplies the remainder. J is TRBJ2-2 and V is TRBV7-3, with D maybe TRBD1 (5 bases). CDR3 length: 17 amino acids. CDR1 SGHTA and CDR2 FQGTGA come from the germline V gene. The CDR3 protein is CASSRRTLSSGANVLFF. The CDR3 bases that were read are TGTGCCAGCAGCCGCCGGACGTTAAGCTCTGGGGCCAACGTG.

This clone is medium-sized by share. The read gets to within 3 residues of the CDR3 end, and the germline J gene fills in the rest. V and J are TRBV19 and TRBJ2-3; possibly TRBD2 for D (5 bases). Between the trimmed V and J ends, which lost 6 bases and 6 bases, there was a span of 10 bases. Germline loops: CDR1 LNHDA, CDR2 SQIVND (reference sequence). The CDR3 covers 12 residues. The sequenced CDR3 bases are TGTGCCAGTAGACAGTCGGGGGATACG. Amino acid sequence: CASRQSGDT. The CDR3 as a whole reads CASRQSGDTQYF.

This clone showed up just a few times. The covered CDR3 bases are TGTGCCAGCAGTGAAGGCGAGAATGGT. Its protein is CASSEGENG. The whole CDR3 reads CASSEGENGQYF. The V call is TRBV6-1, the J call TRBJ2-4; no clear D. The CDR3 end is not reached by the read, which stops 3 residues before it; the germline J gene fills it in. This CDR3 has 12 amino acids. CDR1 MNHNS and CDR2 SASEGT come from the germline V gene.

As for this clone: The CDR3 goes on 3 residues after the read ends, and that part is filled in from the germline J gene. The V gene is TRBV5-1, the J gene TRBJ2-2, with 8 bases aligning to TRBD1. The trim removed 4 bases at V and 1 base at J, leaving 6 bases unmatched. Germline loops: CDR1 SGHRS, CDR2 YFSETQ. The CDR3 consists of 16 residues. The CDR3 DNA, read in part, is TGCGCCAGCAGCCCAGTGGGACAGGTGAACACCGGGGAG. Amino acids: CASSPVGQVNTGE. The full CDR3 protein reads CASSPVGQVNTGELFF.

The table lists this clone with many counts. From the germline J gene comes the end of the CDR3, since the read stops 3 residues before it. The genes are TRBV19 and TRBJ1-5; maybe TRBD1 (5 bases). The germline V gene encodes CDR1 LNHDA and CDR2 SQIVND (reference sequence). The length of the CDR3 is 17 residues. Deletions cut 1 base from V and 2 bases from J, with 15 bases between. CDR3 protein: CASSIVGDSLGNQPQHF. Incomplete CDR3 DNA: TGTGCCAGTAGTATAGTCGGGGACTCCTTGGGCAATCAGCCC.

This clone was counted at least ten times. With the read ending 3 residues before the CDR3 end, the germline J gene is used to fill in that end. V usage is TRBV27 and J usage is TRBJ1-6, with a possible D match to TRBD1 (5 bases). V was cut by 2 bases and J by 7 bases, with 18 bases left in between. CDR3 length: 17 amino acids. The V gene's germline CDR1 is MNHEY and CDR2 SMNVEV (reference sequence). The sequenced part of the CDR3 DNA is TGTGCCAGCAGTTTAGACCCGTTCGGGGGGGTCAATTCACCC. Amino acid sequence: CASSLDPFGGVNSP. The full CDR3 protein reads CASSLDPFGGVNSPLHF.

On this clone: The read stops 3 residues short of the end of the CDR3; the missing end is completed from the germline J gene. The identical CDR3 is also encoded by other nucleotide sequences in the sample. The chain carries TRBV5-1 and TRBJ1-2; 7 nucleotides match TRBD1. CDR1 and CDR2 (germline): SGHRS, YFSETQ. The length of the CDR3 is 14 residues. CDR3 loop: CASKQGSSSPDYTF. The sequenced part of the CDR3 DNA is TGCGCCAGCAAACAGGGGTCTTCCTCCCCTGAC.

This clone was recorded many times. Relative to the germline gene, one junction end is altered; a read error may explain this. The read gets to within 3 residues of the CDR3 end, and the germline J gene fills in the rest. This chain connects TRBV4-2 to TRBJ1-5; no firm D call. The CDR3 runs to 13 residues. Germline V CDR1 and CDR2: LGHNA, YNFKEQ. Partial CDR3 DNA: TGCGCCAGCAGCCAAGAAGGTGATCAGCCC. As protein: CASSQEGDQP. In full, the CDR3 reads CASSQEGDQPQHF.

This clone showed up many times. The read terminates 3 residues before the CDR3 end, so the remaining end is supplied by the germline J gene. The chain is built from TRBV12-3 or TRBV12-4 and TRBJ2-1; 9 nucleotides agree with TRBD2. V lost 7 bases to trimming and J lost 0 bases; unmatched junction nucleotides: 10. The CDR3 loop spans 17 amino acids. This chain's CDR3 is CASTLPLAGSSYNEQFF. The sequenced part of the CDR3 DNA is TGTGCCAGCACTCTACCCCTAGCGGGGAGCTCCTACAATGAG.

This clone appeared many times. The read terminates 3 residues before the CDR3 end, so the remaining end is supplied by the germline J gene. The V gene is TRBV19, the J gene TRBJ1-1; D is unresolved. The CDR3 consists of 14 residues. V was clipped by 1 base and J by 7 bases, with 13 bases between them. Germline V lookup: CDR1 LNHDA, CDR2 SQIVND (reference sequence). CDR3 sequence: CASSIVSGGLEAFF. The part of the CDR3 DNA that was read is TGTGCCAGTAGTATAGTTTCGGGCGGACTTGAA. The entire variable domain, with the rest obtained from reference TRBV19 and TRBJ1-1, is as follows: DGGITQSPKYLFRKEGQNVTLSCEQNLNHDAMYWYRQDPGQGLRLIYYSQIVNDFQKGDIAEGYSVSREKKESFPLTVTSAQKNPTAFYLCASSIVSGGLEAFFGQGTRLTVV.

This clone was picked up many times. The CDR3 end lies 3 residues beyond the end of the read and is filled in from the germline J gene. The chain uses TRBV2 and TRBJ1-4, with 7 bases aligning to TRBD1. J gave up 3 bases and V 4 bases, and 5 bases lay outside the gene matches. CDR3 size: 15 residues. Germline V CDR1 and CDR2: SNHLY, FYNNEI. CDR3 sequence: CASSGPGTANEKLFF. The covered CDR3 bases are TGTGCCAGCAGTGGGCCCGGGACAGCTAATGAAAAA. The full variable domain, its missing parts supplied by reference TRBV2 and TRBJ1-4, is EPEVTQTPSHQVTQMGQEVILRCVPISNHLYFYWYRQILGQKVEFLVSFYNNEISEKSEIFDDQFSVERPDGSNFTLKIRSTKLEDSAMYFCASSGPGTANEKLFFGSGTQLSVL.

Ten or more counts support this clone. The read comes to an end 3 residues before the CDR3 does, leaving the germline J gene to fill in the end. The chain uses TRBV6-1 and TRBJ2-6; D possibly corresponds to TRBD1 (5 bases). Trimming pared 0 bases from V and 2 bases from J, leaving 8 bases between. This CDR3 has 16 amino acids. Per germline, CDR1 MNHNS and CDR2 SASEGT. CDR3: CASSEALGAGANVLTF. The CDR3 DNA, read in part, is TGTGCCAGCAGTGAAGCGCTAGGGGCTGGGGCCAACGTC.

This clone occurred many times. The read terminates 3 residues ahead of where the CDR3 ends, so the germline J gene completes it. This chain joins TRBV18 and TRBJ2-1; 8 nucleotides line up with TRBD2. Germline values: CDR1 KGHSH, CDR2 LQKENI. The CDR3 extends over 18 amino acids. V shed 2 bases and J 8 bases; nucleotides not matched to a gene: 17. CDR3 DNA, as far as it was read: TGTGCCAGCTCACCAGGGCCCCCCGGGACTAGAGACTTCGATGAG. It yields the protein CASSPGPPGTRDFDE. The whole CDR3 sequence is CASSPGPPGTRDFDEQFF.

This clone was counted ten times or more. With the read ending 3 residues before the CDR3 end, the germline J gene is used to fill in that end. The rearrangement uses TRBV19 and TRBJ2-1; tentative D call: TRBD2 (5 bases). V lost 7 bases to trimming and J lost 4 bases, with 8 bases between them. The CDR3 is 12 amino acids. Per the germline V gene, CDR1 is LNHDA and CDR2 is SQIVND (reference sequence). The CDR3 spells CASKSGYNEQFF. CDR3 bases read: TGTGCCAGTAAGAGCGGATACAATGAG.

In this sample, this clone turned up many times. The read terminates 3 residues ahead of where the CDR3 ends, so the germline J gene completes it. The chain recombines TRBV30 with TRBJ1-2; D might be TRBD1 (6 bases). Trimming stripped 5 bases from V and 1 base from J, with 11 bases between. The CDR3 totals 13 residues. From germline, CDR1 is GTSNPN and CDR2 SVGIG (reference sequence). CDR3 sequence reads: CAWDGQINYGYTF. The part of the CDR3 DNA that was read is TGTGCCTGGGATGGACAGATTAACTATGGC. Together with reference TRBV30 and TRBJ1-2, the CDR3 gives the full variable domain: SQTIHQWPATLVQPVGSPLSLECTVEGTSNPNLYWYRQAAGRGLQLLFYSVGIGQISSEVPQNLSASRPQDRQFILSSKKLLLSDSGFYLCAWDGQINYGYTFGSGTRLTVV.

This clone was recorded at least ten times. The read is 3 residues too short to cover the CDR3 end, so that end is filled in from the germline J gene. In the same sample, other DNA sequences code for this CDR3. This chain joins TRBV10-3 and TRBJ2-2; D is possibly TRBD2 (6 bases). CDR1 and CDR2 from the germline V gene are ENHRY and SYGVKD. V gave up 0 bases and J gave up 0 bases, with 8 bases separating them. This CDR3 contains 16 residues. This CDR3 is CAISESRGTNTGELFF. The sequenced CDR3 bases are TGTGCCATCAGTGAGTCTCGGGGGACGAACACCGGGGAG.

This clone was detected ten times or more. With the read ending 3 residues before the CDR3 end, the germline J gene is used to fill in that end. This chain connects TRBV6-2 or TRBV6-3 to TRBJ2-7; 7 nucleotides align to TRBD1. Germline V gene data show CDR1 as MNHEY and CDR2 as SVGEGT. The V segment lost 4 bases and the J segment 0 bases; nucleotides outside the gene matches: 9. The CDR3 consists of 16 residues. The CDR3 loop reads CASSFLGTDNSYEQYF. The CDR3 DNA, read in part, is TGTGCCAGCAGTTTTCTCGGGACAGATAACTCCTACGAG.

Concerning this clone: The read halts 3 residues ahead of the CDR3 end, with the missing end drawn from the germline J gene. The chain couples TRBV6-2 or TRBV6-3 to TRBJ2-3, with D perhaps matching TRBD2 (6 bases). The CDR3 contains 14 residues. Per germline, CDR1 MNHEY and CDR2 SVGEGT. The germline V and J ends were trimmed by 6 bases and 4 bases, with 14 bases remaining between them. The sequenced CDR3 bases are TGTGCCAGCAGCCTTAGCGGCCCATCAGATACG. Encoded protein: CASSLSGPSDT. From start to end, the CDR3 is CASSLSGPSDTQYF.

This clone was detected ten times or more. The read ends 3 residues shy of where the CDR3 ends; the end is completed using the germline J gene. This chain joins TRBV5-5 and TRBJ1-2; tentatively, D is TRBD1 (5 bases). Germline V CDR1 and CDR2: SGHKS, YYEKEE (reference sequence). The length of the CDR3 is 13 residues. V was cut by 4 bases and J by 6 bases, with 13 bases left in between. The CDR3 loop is CASSQGLRDGYTF. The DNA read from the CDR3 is TGTGCCAGCAGCCAGGGCCTTAGAGATGGC.

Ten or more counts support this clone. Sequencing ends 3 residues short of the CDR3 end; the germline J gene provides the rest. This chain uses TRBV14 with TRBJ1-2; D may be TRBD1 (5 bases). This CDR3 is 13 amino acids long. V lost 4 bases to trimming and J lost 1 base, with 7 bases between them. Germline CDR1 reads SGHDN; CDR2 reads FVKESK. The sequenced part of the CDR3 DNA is TGTGCCAGCAGCCCGGACATTAACTATGGC. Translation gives CASSPDINYG. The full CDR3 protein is CASSPDINYGYTF.

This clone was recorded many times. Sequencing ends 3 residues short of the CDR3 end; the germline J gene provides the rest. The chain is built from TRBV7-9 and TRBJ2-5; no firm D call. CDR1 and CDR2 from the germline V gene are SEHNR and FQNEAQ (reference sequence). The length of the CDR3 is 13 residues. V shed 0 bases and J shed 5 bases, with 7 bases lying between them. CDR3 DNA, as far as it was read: TGTGCCAGCAGCTTAGCCCACCGGGAGACC. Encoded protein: CASSLAHRET. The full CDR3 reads CASSLAHRETQYF. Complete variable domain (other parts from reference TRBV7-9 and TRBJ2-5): DTGVSQNPRHKITKRGQNVTFRCDPISEHNRLYWYRQTLGQGPEFLTYFQNEAQLEKSRLLSDRFSAERPKGSFSTLEIQRTEQGDSAMYLCASSLAHRETQYFGPGTRLLVL.

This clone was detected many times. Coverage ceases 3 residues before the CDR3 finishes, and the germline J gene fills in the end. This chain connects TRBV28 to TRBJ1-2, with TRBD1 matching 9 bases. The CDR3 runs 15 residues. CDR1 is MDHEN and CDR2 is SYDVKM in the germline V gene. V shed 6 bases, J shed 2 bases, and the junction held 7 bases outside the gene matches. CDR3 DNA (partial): TGTGCCAGCAGCCGTCCCGGGACAGGGAACTATGGC. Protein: CASSRPGTGNYG. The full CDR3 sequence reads CASSRPGTGNYGYTF.